This TCR beta chain stems from a study of early T cells in non-severe SARS-CoV-2 infection. Each CDR3 protein gets one entry after TCRdb re-called the 5' RACE reads with MiXCR. The sample records around 44,000 distinct CDR3 sequences, approximately 8.1% being singletons. This clonotype was counted many times. V was cut by 1 base and J by 7 bases, with 17 bases left in between. This CDR3 is 15 amino acids long. The germline gives CDR1 DFQATT, CDR2 SNEGSKA (reference sequence). V gene TRBV20-1 combines with J gene TRBJ2-1, with a tentative D call TRBD2 (5 bases). The TCR sequence derives from an adult who was a healthcare worker with PCR-confirmed SARS-CoV-2 infection or an uninfected control (not recorded which). Sequencing was done on a sample of whole blood. This CDR3 reads CSARGRGEERNEQFF. CDR3 sequence (DNA): TGCAGTGCTAGAGGTAGAGGAGAAGAGCGGAATGAGCAGTTCTTC.